This T cell receptor beta chain was sequenced in a study of metastatic and nonmetastatic thyroid tumors. In the study overall: Samples came from malignant and benign thyroid patients, and repertoires were compared across blood and tumor or nodule tissue.

Patients were all untreated before their thyroid surgery. Findings and limits, study-wide: Significantly higher TCR beta diversity was reportedly seen in malignant thyroid tumors than benign nodules, in blood and tumor.

This clone was found a few times. The antigen is unknown. As processed by the authors: A distant-metastasis classifier for papillary thyroid cancer was built using CDR3 differences across clinicopathological groups. MiXCR re-clonotyped the PCR reads for TCRdb. In this record, the V and J calls reflect TCRdb's handling and not the investigators' own analysis. The sample yields roughly 15,000 clones, about 26% seen once. V dropped 8 bases and J dropped 4 bases, with 11 bases sitting between them. CDR3 length equals 12 residues. The germline CDR1 and CDR2 sequences are SNHLY and FYNNEI. The chain recombines TRBV2 with TRBJ1-2; no definite D call. Sample: tumor tissue. The receptor was isolated from a female donor with papillary thyroid cancer or a benign thyroid nodule (not recorded which). Some clones in this sample may be carry-over from other donors' samples. The CDR3 protein is CASVMSAYGYTF. The CDR3 DNA sequence: TGTGCCAGCGTCATGTCGGCCTATGGCTACACCTTC. Looking up the rest from reference TRBV2 and TRBJ1-2 gives the full variable domain: EPEVTQTPSHQVTQMGQEVILRCVPISNHLYFYWYRQILGQKVEFLVSFYNNEISEKSEIFDDQFSVERPDGSNFTLKIRSTKLEDSAMYFCASVMSAYGYTFGSGTRLTVV.